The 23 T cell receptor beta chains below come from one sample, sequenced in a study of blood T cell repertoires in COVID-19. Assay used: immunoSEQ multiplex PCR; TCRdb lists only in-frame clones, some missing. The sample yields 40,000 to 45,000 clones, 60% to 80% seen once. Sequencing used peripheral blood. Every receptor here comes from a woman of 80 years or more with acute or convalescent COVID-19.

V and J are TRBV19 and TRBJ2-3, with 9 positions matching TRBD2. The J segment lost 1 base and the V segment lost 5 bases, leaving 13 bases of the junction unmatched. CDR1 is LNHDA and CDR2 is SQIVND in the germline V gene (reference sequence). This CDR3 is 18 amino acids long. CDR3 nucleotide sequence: TGTGCCAGTAGTCGCCGACTGGCTAGCGGGGATGGCACAGATACGCAGTATTTT. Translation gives CASSRRLASGDGTDTQYF.

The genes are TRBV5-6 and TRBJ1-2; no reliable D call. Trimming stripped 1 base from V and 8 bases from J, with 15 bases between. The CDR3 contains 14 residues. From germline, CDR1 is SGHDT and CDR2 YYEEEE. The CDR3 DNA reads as TGTGCCAGCAGCTTGCCCGGCTCGACGGGGGGCTACACCTTC. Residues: CASSLPGSTGGYTF.

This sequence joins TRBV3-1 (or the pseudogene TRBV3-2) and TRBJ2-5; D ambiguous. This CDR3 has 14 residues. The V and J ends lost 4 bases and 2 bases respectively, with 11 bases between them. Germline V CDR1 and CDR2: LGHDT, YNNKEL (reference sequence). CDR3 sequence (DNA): TGTGCCAGCAGCCCACGCGGCAGACAAGAGACCCAGTACTTC. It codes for CASSPRGRQETQYF.

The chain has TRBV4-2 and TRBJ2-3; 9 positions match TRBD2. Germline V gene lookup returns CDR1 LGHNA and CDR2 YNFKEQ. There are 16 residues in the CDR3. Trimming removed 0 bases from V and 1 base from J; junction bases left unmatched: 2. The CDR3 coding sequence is TGTGCCAGCAGCCAAGAGGCTAGCGGGGGCACAGATACGCAGTATTTT. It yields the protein CASSQEASGGTDTQYF.

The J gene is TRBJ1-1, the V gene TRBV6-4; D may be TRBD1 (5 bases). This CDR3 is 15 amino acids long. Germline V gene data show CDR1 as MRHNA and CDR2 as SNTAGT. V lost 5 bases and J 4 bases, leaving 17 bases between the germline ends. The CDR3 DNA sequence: TGTGCCAGCAGTCCGCAAGGAGGGACGAGCACTGAAGCTTTCTTT. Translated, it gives CASSPQGGTSTEAFF.

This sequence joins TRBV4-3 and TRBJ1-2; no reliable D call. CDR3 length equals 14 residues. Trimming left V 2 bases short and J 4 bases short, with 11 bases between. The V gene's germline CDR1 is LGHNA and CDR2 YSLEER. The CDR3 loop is CASSQQEGSYGYTF. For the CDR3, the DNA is TGCGCCAGCAGCCAACAGGAAGGCTCCTATGGCTACACCTTC.

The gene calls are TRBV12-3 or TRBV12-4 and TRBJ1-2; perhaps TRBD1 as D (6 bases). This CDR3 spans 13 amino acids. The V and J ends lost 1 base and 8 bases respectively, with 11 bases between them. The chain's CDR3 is CASSLGGPGGYTF. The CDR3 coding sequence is TGTGCCAGCAGTTTAGGGGGGCCCGGCGGCTACACCTTC.

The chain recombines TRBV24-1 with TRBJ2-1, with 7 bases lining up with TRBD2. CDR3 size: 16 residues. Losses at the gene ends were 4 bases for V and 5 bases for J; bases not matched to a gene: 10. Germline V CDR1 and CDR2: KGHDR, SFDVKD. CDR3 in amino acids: CATSDRSGGRDNEQFF. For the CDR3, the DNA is TGTGCCACCAGTGACCGGTCGGGAGGTCGCGACAATGAGCAGTTCTTC.

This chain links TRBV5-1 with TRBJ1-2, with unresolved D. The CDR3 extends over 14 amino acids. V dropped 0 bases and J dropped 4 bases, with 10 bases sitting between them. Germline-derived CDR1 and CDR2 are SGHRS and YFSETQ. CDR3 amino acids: CASSLGGTGYGYTF. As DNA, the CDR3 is TGCGCCAGCAGCTTGGGAGGTACTGGCTATGGCTACACCTTC.

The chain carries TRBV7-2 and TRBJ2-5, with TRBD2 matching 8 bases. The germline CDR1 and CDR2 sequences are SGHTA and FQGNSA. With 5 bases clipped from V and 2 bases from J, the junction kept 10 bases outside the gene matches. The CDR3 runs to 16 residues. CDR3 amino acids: CASSLGTRWEQETQYF. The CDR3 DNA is TGTGCCAGCAGCCTAGGGACTAGGTGGGAACAAGAGACCCAGTACTTC.

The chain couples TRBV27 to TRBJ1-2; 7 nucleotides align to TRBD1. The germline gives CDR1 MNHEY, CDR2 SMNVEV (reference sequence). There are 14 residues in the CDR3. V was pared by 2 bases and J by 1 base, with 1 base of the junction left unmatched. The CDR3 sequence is CASSLQGGNYGYTF. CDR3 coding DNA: TGTGCCAGCAGTTTACAGGGGGGTAACTATGGCTACACCTTC.

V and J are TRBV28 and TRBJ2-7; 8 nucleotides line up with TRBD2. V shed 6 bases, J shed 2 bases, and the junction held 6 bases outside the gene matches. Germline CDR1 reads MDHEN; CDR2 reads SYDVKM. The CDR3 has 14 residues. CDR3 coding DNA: TGTGCCAGCAGAGAAAGCGGGGGCCCCTACGAGCAGTACTTC. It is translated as CASRESGGPYEQYF.

CDR3 nucleotide sequence: TGTGCCAGCAGCTCCGAGCGGGAGGGCCGACGGGGTTACAATGAGCAGTTCTTC. Its protein is CASSSEREGRRGYNEQFF. The chain combines TRBV7-8 with TRBJ2-1, with 10 nucleotides matching TRBD2. The V gene end was trimmed by 4 bases and the J gene end by 4 bases; junction bases not matched to a gene: 13. Germline CDR1 SGHVS, CDR2 FQNEAQ. CDR3 length: 18 residues.

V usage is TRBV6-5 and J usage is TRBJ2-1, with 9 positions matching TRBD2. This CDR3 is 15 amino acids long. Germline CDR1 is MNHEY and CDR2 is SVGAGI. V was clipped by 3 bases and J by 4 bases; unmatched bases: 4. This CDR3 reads CASSYTSGPYNEQFF. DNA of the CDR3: TGTGCCAGCAGTTATACTAGCGGGCCTTACAATGAGCAGTTCTTC.

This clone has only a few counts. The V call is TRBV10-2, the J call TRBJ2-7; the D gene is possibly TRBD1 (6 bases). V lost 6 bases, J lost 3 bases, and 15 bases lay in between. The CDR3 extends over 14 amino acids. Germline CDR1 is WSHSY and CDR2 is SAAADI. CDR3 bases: TGCGCCAGCAGCCAACAGGGCCTGGGCTACGAGCAGTACTTC. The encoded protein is CASSQQGLGYEQYF.

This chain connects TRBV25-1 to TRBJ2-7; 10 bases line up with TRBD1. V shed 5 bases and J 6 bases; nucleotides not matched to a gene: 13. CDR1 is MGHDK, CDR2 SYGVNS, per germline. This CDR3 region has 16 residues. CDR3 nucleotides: TGTGCCAGCAGTTTCTCACCTGGACAGGGGGGGGCCGAGCAGTACTTC. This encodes CASSFSPGQGGAEQYF.

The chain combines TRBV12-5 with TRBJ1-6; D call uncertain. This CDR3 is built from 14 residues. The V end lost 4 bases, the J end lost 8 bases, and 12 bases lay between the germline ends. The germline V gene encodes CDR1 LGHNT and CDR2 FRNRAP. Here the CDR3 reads CASGWAGFDSPLHF. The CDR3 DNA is TGTGCTAGTGGTTGGGCGGGATTCGATTCACCCCTCCACTTT.

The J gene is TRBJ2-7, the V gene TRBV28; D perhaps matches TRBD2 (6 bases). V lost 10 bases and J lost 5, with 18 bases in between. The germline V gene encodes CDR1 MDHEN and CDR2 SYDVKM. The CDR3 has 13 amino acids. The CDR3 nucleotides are TGTGCCATCGCTCGGGCGGGGACCGACGAGCAGTACTTC. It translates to CAIARAGTDEQYF. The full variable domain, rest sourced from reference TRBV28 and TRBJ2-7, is DVKVTQSSRYLVKRTGEKVFLECVQDMDHENMFWYRQDPGLGLRLIYFSYDVKMKEKGDIPEGYSVSREKKERFSLILESASTNQTSMYLCAIARAGTDEQYFGPGTRLTVT.

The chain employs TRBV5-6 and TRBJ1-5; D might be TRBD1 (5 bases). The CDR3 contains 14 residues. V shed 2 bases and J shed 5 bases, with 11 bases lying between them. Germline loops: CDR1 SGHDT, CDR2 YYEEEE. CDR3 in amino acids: CASSFGRDDQPQHF. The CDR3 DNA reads TGTGCCAGCAGCTTTGGCAGGGATGATCAGCCCCAGCATTTT.

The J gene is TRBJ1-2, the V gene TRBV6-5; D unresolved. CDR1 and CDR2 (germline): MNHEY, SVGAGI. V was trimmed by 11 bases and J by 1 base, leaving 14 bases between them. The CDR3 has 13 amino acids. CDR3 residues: CAVTYGDNYGYTF. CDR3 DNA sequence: TGTGCCGTGACCTACGGGGATAACTATGGCTACACCTTC.

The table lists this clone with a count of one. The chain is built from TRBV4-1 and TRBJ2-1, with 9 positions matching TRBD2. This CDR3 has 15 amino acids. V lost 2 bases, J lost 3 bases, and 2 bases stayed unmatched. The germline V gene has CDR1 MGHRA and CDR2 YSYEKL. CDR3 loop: CASSQLAGIYNEQFF. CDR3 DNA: TGCGCCAGCAGCCAACTAGCGGGAATCTACAATGAGCAGTTCTTC.

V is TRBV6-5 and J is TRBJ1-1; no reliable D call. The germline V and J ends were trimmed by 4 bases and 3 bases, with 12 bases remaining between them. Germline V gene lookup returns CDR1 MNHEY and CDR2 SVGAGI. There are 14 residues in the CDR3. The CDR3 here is CASSSDGRDTEAFF. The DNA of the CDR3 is TGTGCCAGCAGTTCGGACGGGCGGGACACTGAAGCTTTCTTT.

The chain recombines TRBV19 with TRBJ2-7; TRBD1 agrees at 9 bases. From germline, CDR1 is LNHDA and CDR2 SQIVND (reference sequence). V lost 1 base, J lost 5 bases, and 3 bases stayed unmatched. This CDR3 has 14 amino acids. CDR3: CASSIGDRVNEQYF. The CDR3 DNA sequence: TGTGCCAGTAGTATAGGGGACAGGGTCAACGAGCAGTACTTC.